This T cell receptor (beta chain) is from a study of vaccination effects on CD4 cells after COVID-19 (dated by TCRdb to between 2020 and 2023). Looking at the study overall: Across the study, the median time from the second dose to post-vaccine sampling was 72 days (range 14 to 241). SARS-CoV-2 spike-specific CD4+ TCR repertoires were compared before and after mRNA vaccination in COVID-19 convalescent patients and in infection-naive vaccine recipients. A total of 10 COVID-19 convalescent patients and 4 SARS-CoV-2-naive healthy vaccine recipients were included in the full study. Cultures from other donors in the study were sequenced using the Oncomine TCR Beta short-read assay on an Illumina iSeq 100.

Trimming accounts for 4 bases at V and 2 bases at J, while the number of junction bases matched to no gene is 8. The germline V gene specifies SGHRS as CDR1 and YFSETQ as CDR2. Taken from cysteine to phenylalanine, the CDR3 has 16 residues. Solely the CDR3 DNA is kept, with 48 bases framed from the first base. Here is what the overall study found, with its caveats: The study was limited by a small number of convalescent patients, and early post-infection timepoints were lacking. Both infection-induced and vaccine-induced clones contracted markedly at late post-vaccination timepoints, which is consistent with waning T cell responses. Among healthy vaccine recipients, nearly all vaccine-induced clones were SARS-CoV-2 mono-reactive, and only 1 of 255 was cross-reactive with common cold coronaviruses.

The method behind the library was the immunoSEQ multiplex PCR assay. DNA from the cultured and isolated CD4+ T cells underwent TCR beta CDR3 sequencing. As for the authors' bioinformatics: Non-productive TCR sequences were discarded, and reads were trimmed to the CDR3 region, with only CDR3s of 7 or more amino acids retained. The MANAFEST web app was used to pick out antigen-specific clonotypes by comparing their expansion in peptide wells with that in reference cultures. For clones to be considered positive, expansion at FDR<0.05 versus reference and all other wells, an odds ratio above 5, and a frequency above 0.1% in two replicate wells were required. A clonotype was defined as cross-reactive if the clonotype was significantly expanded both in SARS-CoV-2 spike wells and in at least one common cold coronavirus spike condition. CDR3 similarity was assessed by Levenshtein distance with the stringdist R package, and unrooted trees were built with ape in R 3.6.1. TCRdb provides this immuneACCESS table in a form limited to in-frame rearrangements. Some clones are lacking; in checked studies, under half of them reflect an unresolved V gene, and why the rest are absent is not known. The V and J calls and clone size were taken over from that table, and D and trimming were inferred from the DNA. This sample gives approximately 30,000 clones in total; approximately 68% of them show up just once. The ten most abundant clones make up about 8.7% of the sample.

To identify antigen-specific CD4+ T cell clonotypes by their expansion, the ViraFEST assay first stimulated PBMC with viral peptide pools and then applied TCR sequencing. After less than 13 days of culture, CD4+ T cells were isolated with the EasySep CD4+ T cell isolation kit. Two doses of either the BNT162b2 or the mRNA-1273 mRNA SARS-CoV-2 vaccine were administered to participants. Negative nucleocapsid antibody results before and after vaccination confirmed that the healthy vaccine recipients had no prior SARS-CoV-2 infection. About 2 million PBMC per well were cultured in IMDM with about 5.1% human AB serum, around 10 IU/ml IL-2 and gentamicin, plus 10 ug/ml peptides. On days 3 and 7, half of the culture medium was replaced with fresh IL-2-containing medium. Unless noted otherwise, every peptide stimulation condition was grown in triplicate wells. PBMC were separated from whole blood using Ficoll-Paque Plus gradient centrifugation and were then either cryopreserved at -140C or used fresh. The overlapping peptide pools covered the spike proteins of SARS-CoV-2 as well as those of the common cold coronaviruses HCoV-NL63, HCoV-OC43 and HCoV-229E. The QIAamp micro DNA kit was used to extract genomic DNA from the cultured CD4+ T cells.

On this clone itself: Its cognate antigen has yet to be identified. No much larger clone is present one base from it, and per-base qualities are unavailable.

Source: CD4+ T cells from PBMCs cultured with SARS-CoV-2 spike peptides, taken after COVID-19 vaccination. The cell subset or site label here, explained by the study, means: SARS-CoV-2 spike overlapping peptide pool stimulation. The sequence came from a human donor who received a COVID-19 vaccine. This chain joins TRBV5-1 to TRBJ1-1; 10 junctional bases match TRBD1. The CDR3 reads CASSGPGTGVNTEAFF. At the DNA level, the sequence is TGCGCCAGCAGCGGCCCCGGGACAGGGGTCAACACTGAAGCTTTCTTT. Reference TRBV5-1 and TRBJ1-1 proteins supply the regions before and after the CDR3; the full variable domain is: KAGVTQTPRYLIKTRGQQVTLSCSPISGHRSVSWYQQTPGQGLQFLFEYFSETQRNKGNFPGRFSGRQFSNSRSEMNVSTLELGDSALYLCASSGPGTGVNTEAFFGQGTRLTVV.